The 8 T cell receptor beta chains below were found in one sample sequenced in a study of blood T cell repertoires in COVID-19. TCRdb's table, derived via immunoSEQ multiplex PCR, lists solely in-frame clones and lacks some. The sample holds 300,000 to 400,000 clones, around nine tenths seen once. Sequenced input: peripheral blood. The receptors come from a human donor in a cohort sampled during active COVID-19.

J is TRBJ2-7 and V is TRBV28; D is possibly TRBD2 (5 bases). The CDR3 spans 13 residues. V shed 2 bases and J shed 7 bases, with 12 bases lying between them. Germline V gene data show CDR1 as MDHEN and CDR2 as SYDVKM. CDR3 sequence reads: CASSLTGGREQYF. In nucleotides, the CDR3 is TGTGCCAGCAGTTTAACCGGAGGTCGGGAGCAGTACTTC.

The rearrangement uses TRBV29-1 and TRBJ2-1, with no clear D. CDR3 length: 15 residues. V dropped 2 bases and J dropped 0 bases, with 11 bases sitting between them. Germline CDR1 reads SQVTM; CDR2 reads ANQGSEA. Written as DNA, the CDR3 is TGCAGCGTTGAACAAGCGCCAAGCTCCTACAATGAGCAGTTCTTC. Protein sequence: CSVEQAPSSYNEQFF.

The chain joins TRBV6-5 to TRBJ1-1; tentative D call: TRBD1 (6 bases). Germline V gene sequence: CDR1 MNHEY, CDR2 SVGAGI. This CDR3 contains 14 residues. V was shortened by 4 bases and J by 5 bases, with 14 bases between the two germline ends. CDR3 in DNA: TGTGCCAGCAGTTTACAGGACAGCGCTACTGAAGCTTTCTTT. This gives the protein CASSLQDSATEAFF.

This clone occurred once. V usage is TRBV7-2 and J usage is TRBJ2-7; 8 nucleotides match TRBD1. The CDR3 runs to 16 residues. In germline, CDR1 is SGHTA, CDR2 FQGNSA. V shed 1 base and J 0 bases; nucleotides not matched to a gene: 5. CDR3 bases: TGTGCCAGCAGCTTAGTGGGGACAGGTCTCTCCTACGAGCAGTACTTC. Encoded protein: CASSLVGTGLSYEQYF.

This chain connects TRBV5-3 to TRBJ2-2, with TRBD2 matching over 7 bases. TRBV5-3 counts as an open reading frame of uncertain function. This CDR3 is 17 amino acids long. With 0 bases clipped from V and 2 bases from J, the junction kept 7 bases outside the gene matches. CDR3 amino acids: CARSLERGGRNTGELFF. CDR3 sequence (DNA): TGTGCCAGAAGCTTGGAAAGGGGAGGGAGAAACACCGGGGAGCTGTTTTTT.

A remark on this clone: Within the sample, other DNA sequences also encode this same CDR3. The CDR3 is CASSFDSSYEQYF. The DNA for the CDR3 is TGCGCCAGCAGCTTCGACAGCTCCTACGAGCAGTACTTC. This sequence joins TRBV5-1 and TRBJ2-7; D perhaps matches TRBD1 (5 bases). The CDR3 runs to 13 residues. With 2 bases removed from V and 0 bases from J, the gap between germline ends came to 6 bases. Per germline, CDR1 SGHRS and CDR2 YFSETQ.

Many counts were recorded for this clone. The rearrangement joins TRBV7-3 to TRBJ1-6, with TRBD1 matching 8 bases. This CDR3 spans 14 amino acids. The J segment lost 10 bases and the V segment lost 2 bases, leaving 4 bases of the junction unmatched. The germline V gene encodes CDR1 SGHTA and CDR2 FQGTGA. The CDR3 DNA reads TGTGCCAGCAGCTTACAGGGGGCAAACTCACCCCTCCACTTT. It translates to CASSLQGANSPLHF.

This clone was observed once. The chain links TRBV6-7 to TRBJ2-7; 10 bases align to TRBD1. TRBV6-7 is labeled an ORF, and its function is uncertain. There are 15 residues in the CDR3. V shed 9 bases, J shed 4 bases, and the junction held 12 bases outside the gene matches. CDR3 nucleotide sequence: TGTGCCAGGGGGGTTGGGACAGGGGTCGAATACGAGCAGTACTTC. Its protein product is CARGVGTGVEYEQYF.